Listed here are 23 T cell receptor beta chains from one sample, sequenced in a study of T cells in Graves' hyperthyroidism and ophthalmopathy. Template material for amplifying TCR beta CDR3 regions consisted of RNA transcripts. The HTBI primer set was used in a first-round RT-PCR of the TCR CDR3. TCRdb itself ran the multiplex PCR reads through MiXCR, one entry per CDR3 protein. The table lists approximately 590,000 distinct CDR3 sequences, less than 20% of them singletons. The source material was blood. These receptors were obtained from a woman aged 25 to 39 with Graves' hyperthyroidism.

This clonotype was seen ten or more times. The chain has TRBV30 and TRBJ1-1; 9 bases are a match to TRBD1. Losses at the gene ends were 1 base for V and 2 bases for J; bases not matched to a gene: 5. The germline V gene encodes CDR1 GTSNPN and CDR2 SVGIG (reference sequence). The CDR3 consists of 15 residues. CDR3 amino acids: CAWSASGQGNTEAFF. CDR3 coding DNA: TGTGCCTGGAGTGCCTCGGGACAGGGTAACACTGAAGCTTTCTTT. The full variable domain, with the rest looked up from reference TRBV30 and TRBJ1-1, is SQTIHQWPATLVQPVGSPLSLECTVEGTSNPNLYWYRQAAGRGLQLLFYSVGIGQISSEVPQNLSASRPQDRQFILSSKKLLLSDSGFYLCAWSASGQGNTEAFFGQGTRLTVV.

This clonotype was seen at least ten times. The V gene is TRBV7-9, the J gene TRBJ2-7; D not resolved. V lost 2 bases and J lost 7, with 12 bases in between. The CDR3 has 13 residues. CDR1 is SEHNR, CDR2 FQNEAQ, per germline (reference sequence). Here the CDR3 DNA reads TGTGCCAGCAGCTTATTCGTGGAGAGTGAGCAGTACTTC. This translates into CASSLFVESEQYF.

This clonotype appeared many times. This rearrangement joins TRBV7-9 to TRBJ2-7; D is unresolved. V was trimmed by 6 bases and J by 4 bases, leaving 19 bases between them. CDR1 and CDR2 from the germline V gene are SEHNR and FQNEAQ (reference sequence). The length of the CDR3 is 15 residues. CDR3 residues: CASRPLSQVGYEQYF. CDR3 in DNA: TGTGCCAGCAGACCGCTCTCTCAAGTGGGTTACGAGCAGTACTTC.

This clonotype appeared many times. The V call is TRBV28, the J call TRBJ2-7; TRBD1 aligns across 7 bases. Trimming removed 5 bases from V and 3 bases from J; junction bases left unmatched: 10. The CDR3 is 15 amino acids. Looked up from germline, CDR1 is MDHEN and CDR2 is SYDVKM. The CDR3 loop reads CASSPLRGQIYEQYF. The DNA for the CDR3 is TGTGCCAGCAGTCCCCTCCGGGGACAGATCTACGAGCAGTACTTC.

This clonotype was counted many times. The chain employs TRBV28 and TRBJ1-1, with 8 bases fitting TRBD1. The CDR3 is 13 residues long. The V gene end was trimmed by 3 bases and the J gene end by 11 bases; junction bases not matched to a gene: 8. CDR1 and CDR2 (germline): MDHEN, SYDVKM. This CDR3 is CASSLDRVGSAFF. For the CDR3, the DNA is TGTGCCAGCAGTTTGGACAGGGTTGGCTCGGCTTTCTTT. The full variable domain, completed using reference TRBV28 and TRBJ1-1, is DVKVTQSSRYLVKRTGEKVFLECVQDMDHENMFWYRQDPGLGLRLIYFSYDVKMKEKGDIPEGYSVSREKKERFSLILESASTNQTSMYLCASSLDRVGSAFFGQGTRLTVV.

The chain uses TRBV6-6 and TRBJ1-1; D gene uncertain. This CDR3 contains 14 residues. V lost 0 bases and J lost 1, with 6 bases in between. The V gene's germline CDR1 is MNHNY and CDR2 SVGAGI (reference sequence). CDR3 region: CASSYSIRNTEAFF. DNA for the CDR3: TGTGCCAGCAGTTACTCGATAAGGAACACTGAAGCTTTCTTT.

This chain uses TRBV2 with TRBJ1-1; TRBD1 aligns across 9 bases. Unmatched junction bases numbered 10, after V lost 4 bases and J lost 10 bases. This CDR3 spans 14 amino acids. The germline CDR1 and CDR2 sequences are SNHLY and FYNNEI. CDR3 in amino acids: CASSGRQGGETAFF. The CDR3 coding sequence is TGTGCCAGCAGTGGCCGACAGGGGGGGGAGACAGCTTTCTTT.

In nucleotides, the CDR3 is TGCAGCGTGACCGGGACAGGGAACTACAATGAGCAGTTCTTC. Translating it yields CSVTGTGNYNEQFF. This rearrangement joins TRBV29-1 to TRBJ2-1; 9 bases are shared with TRBD1. V shed 6 bases, J shed 3 bases, and the junction held 6 bases outside the gene matches. Germline CDR1 SQVTM, CDR2 ANQGSEA. This CDR3 has 14 amino acids.

To note about this clonotype: A much larger clone differs by one base, so this may be a read error. The CDR3 end shows no conserved phenylalanine or tryptophan, and so a read error is likely. The chain has TRBV2 and TRBJ2-7, with 10 bases aligning to TRBD1. The germline V gene has CDR1 SNHLY and CDR2 FYNNEI. V shed 5 bases, J shed 4 bases, and the junction held 5 bases outside the gene matches. The CDR3 is made up of 14 amino acids. CDR3 sequence: CASSSGTGVYEQYS. The CDR3 region has the DNA TGTGCCAGCAGTTCCGGGACAGGGGTTTACGAGCAGTACTCC.

Only one count was recorded for this clonotype. J is TRBJ2-1 and V is TRBV7-3; TRBD1 aligns across 8 bases. The CDR3 covers 16 residues. The germline gives CDR1 SGHTA, CDR2 FQGTGA. With 5 bases clipped from V and 6 bases from J, the junction kept 12 bases outside the gene matches. CDR3 sequence: CASSAGPGGFGNEQFF. DNA for the CDR3: TGTGCCAGCAGCGCCGGGCCAGGGGGCTTTGGCAATGAGCAGTTCTTC.

This sequence joins TRBV19 and TRBJ1-5, with 7 bases identical to TRBD1. The CDR3 is 12 residues long. Trimming removed 8 bases from V and 7 bases from J; junction bases left unmatched: 5. CDR1 LNHDA and CDR2 SQIVND come from the germline V gene (reference sequence). The CDR3 nucleotides are TGTGCCAGTGGAGACAGGGACCAGCCCCAGCATTTT. The encoded protein is CASGDRDQPQHF.

This clonotype was seen at least ten times. The chain has TRBV28 and TRBJ2-7, with 9 positions matching TRBD2. J gave up 3 bases and V 4 bases, and 7 bases lay outside the gene matches. Germline V gives CDR1 MDHEN, CDR2 SYDVKM. The CDR3 runs 15 residues. The CDR3 region has the DNA TGTGCCAGCAGTTCCCCGGGAGCGGGAGGCTACGAGCAGTACTTC. This translates into CASSSPGAGGYEQYF.

This clonotype was observed a handful of times. The chain recombines TRBV12-5 with TRBJ1-1; 8 positions agree with TRBD1. Germline-derived CDR1 and CDR2 are LGHNT and FRNRAP. The junction had 5 bases not matched to a gene; V was cut back by 4 bases and J by 4 bases. The CDR3 sequence is 14 residues long. CDR3 DNA sequence: TGTGCTAGTGGTTCCCGGACAGGGATCACTGAAGCTTTCTTT. Translating it yields CASGSRTGITEAFF.

This clonotype was found many times. The chain is built from TRBV3-1 and TRBJ1-2; TRBD1 is a possible D gene (6 bases). CDR1 is LGHDT, CDR2 YNNKEL, per germline (reference sequence). The germline V and J ends were trimmed by 0 bases and 8 bases, with 16 bases remaining between them. This CDR3 is built from 15 residues. CDR3 region: CASSQDGGGPRGYTF. Here the CDR3 DNA reads TGTGCCAGCAGCCAAGATGGGGGGGGGCCAAGAGGCTACACCTTC.

Regarding this clonotype: A much larger clone lies one base from this, so it may be a read error. V and J are TRBV15 and TRBJ1-1; D is ambiguous. The CDR3 length is 14 residues. CDR1 LNHNV and CDR2 YYDKDF come from the germline V gene (reference sequence). V gave up 2 bases and J gave up 8 bases, with 15 bases separating them. CDR3 DNA sequence: TGTGCCACCAGCAGACTTTCTACAGAGTCCGAAGCTTTCTTT. Amino acid sequence: CATSRLSTESEAFF.

In its sample, this clonotype was seen many times. V is TRBV7-2 and J is TRBJ2-3, with TRBD2 matching over 15 bases. Germline values: CDR1 SGHTA, CDR2 FQGNSA. CDR3 length: 16 amino acids. J gave up 6 bases and V 6 bases, and 7 bases lay outside the gene matches. In DNA form, the CDR3 reads TGTGCCAGCAGTCGGACTAGCGGGAGGGCAAAGGATACGCAGTATTTT. It is translated as CASSRTSGRAKDTQYF.

This rearrangement joins TRBV7-8 to TRBJ2-7; 10 bases fit TRBD1. CDR3 size: 15 residues. Germline trimming cut 6 bases from V and 6 bases from J; bases unmatched to any gene: 11. Germline V gene lookup returns CDR1 SGHVS and CDR2 FQNEAQ. The CDR3 reads CASSLSPGQGVEQYF. CDR3 bases: TGTGCCAGCAGTCTTTCTCCCGGACAGGGGGTCGAGCAGTACTTC.

This clonotype was counted at least ten times. This chain links TRBV6-1 with TRBJ2-1; the D gene is possibly TRBD2 (6 bases). V was cut by 5 bases and J by 7 bases, with 9 bases left in between. CDR3 length equals 12 residues. Germline CDR1 MNHNS, CDR2 SASEGT. The CDR3 DNA sequence: TGTGCCAGCAGTTACAGCGGGAATGAGCAGTTCTTC. Protein product: CASSYSGNEQFF.

The rearrangement links TRBV30 to TRBJ1-6; TRBD1 aligns across 7 bases. CDR1 and CDR2 from the germline V gene are GTSNPN and SVGIG (reference sequence). The CDR3 has 15 residues. Losses at the gene ends were 4 bases for V and 1 base for J; bases not matched to a gene: 4. This CDR3 reads CAWTRGRSYNSPLHF. The CDR3 DNA follows: TGTGCCTGGACTAGGGGGCGGTCCTATAATTCACCCCTCCACTTT. Complete variable domain (other parts from reference TRBV30 and TRBJ1-6): SQTIHQWPATLVQPVGSPLSLECTVEGTSNPNLYWYRQAAGRGLQLLFYSVGIGQISSEVPQNLSASRPQDRQFILSSKKLLLSDSGFYLCAWTRGRSYNSPLHFGNGTRLTVT.

The chain recombines TRBV10-2 with TRBJ1-4; TRBD1 might be the D (5 bases). The germline V and J ends were trimmed by 7 bases and 7 bases, with 16 bases remaining between them. The V gene's germline CDR1 is WSHSY and CDR2 SAAADI. The CDR3 consists of 14 residues. The CDR3 region is CASTPLVTVEKLFF. The CDR3 DNA reads TGCGCCAGCACCCCCCTGGTGACAGTTGAAAAACTGTTTTTT.

This clonotype occurred many times. In DNA, the CDR3 is TGCAGTGCCGGGATTTCTTACAATGAGCAGTTCTTC. It codes for CSAGISYNEQFF. The V gene is TRBV20-1, the J gene TRBJ2-1; tentatively, D is TRBD2 (5 bases). CDR3 length: 12 residues. Germline V gene lookup returns CDR1 DFQATT and CDR2 SNEGSKA (reference sequence). Between the trimmed V and J ends, which lost 6 bases and 4 bases, there was a span of 10 bases.

This clonotype was recorded at least ten times. The chain carries TRBV7-8 and TRBJ2-7, with D tentatively TRBD2 (5 bases). Per germline, CDR1 SGHVS and CDR2 FQNEAQ. The CDR3 runs to 14 residues. Trimming removed 1 base from V and 4 bases from J, with 11 bases in between. The CDR3 reads CASSLVGVTYEQYF. The CDR3 nucleotides read TGTGCCAGCAGCTTAGTCGGGGTAACATACGAGCAGTACTTC.

This clonotype was seen many times. CDR3 sequence: CAWSLSEKLFF. CDR3 DNA sequence: TGTGCCTGGAGTTTGAGTGAAAAACTGTTTTTT. The chain links TRBV30 to TRBJ1-4; D not resolved. The CDR3 has 11 amino acids. The germline V gene encodes CDR1 GTSNPN and CDR2 SVGIG (reference sequence). Trimming stripped 2 bases from V and 7 bases from J, with 5 bases between.